This T cell receptor beta chain was sequenced for a study of shared T cell receptors in the human thymus. Germline lookup yields CDR1 SGHKS and CDR2 YYEKEE (reference sequence). V dropped 1 base and J dropped 4 bases, with 17 bases sitting between them. This CDR3 has 16 residues. Assay: immunoSEQ multiplex PCR; the TCRdb copy retains only in-frame clones and omits some. The data contain hundreds of thousands of clones, 70% to 90% of them seen just once; the ten biggest clones take up roughly 0.01%. These data also featured in a second study, about human thymus T cells.

This TCR derives from a girl under three years old with a congenital heart defect. The V and J genes are TRBV5-5 and TRBJ1-2, with D possibly TRBD1 on 5 matching bases. Sequencing used thymocytes. CDR3 in DNA: TGTGCCAGCAGCTTGTACTCCAGGACAAATCCCTATGGCTACACCTTC. The encoded protein is CASSLYSRTNPYGYTF.